The T cell receptor beta chain under discussion was sequenced for a study of cytomegalovirus exposure and HLA in healthy donors. Study information: Sequencing of 150 million to 200 million T cells in an earlier analysis found more than 100 million unique TCR beta sequences. Study conclusions and caveats: Certain indistinguishable V segments, among them TRBV6-2 and TRBV6-3, were excluded. By HLA locus, TCR association rates varied in a later analysis, with DRB1 showing the most and HLA-C the fewest.

With regard to this clone: Its antigen is undetermined.

Amplification used 60 Vbeta primers and 13 Jbeta primers. In the original workflow: An analysis performed later counted 60 million to 90 million unique TCR beta chains (roughly 11 million of them shared). TCRdb keeps only in-frame clones here, not all; method: immunoSEQ multiplex PCR. V and J calls and clone size are copied from that table; D and trimming were computed from the DNA. The sample records 170,000 or so clones, around four fifths being singletons. Trimming removed 0 bases at V and 3 bases at J, with 7 bases between. This CDR3 contains 13 residues. Germline CDR1 is SGHRS and CDR2 is YFSETQ.

The clonotype originates from a young woman in good health and CMV-seropositive. The sample taken for sequencing was PBMCs. The gene calls are TRBV5-1 and TRBJ2-7; D gene ambiguous. The CDR3 protein is CASSLDFSYEQYF. The CDR3 coding sequence is TGCGCCAGCAGCTTGGATTTTAGCTACGAGCAGTACTTC.